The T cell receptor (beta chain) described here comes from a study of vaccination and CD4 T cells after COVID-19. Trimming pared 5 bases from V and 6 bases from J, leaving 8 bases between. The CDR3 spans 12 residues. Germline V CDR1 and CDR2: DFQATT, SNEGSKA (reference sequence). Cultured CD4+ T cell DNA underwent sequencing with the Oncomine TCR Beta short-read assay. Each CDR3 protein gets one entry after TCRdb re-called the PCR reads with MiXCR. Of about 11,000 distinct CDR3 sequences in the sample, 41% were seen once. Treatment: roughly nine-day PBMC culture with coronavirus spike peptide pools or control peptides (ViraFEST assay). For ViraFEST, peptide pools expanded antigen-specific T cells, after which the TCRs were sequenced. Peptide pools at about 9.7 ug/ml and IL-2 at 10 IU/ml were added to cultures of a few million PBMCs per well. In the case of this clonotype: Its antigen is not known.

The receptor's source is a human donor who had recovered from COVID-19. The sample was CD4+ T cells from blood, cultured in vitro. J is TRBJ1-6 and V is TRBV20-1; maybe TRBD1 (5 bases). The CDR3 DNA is TGCAGTGCTCGCAGGGCTAATTCACCCCTCCACTTT. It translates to CSARRANSPLHF.